A single sample gave rise to the 5 T cell receptor beta chains below, sequenced in a study of T cell changes during pregnancy in multiple sclerosis. Generated by immunoSEQ multiplex PCR, the TCRdb table keeps only in-frame clones and is missing some. This sample has more than 35,000 clones, with 75% to 95% found just once. Sequenced here: CD4+ T cells from peripheral blood mononuclear cells, sampled in the third trimester of pregnancy. The receptors shown here come from a female donor in good health, enrolled as a control in a pregnancy study.

This clone was detected once. The V and J genes are TRBV7-9 and TRBJ2-7, with TRBD2 matching over 10 bases. Trimming cost V 3 bases and J 7 bases; bases outside gene matches: 12. The CDR3 has 16 residues. CDR1 SEHNR and CDR2 FQNEAQ come from the germline V gene (reference sequence). CDR3 protein: CASSFPLAGGPSEQYF. For the CDR3, the DNA is TGTGCCAGCAGCTTCCCTTTAGCGGGAGGCCCCTCGGAGCAGTACTTC.

This clone is a singleton in its sample. The rearrangement links TRBV29-1 to TRBJ1-5; D call uncertain. Looked up from germline, CDR1 is SQVTM and CDR2 is ANQGSEA. The CDR3 sequence is 16 residues long. Trimming pared 5 bases from V and 1 base from J, leaving 18 bases between. CDR3 nucleotide sequence: TGCAGCGTTATCCTGGACTCCGCTTGGAGCAATCAGCCCCAGCATTTT. Its translation is CSVILDSAWSNQPQHF. Combining the CDR3 with reference TRBV29-1 and TRBJ1-5 gives the whole variable domain SAVISQKPSRDICQRGTSLTIQCQVDSQVTMMFWYRQQPGQSLTLIATANQGSEATYESGFVIDKFPISRPNLTFSTLTVSNMSPEDSSIYLCSVILDSAWSNQPQHFGDGTRLSIL.

The chain recombines TRBV2 with TRBJ2-7; TRBD1 agrees at 7 bases. This CDR3 has 14 residues. Unmatched junction bases numbered 11, after V lost 7 bases and J lost 5 bases. Germline CDR1 SNHLY, CDR2 FYNNEI. The CDR3 DNA reads as TGTGCCAGCACAAGAGGAGACAGGGTCAACGAGCAGTACTTC. This gives the protein CASTRGDRVNEQYF.

The chain combines TRBV7-2 with TRBJ1-2; the match to TRBD1 covers 7 bases. The CDR3 has 16 residues. V shed 4 bases, J shed 7 bases, and the junction held 15 bases outside the gene matches. From germline, CDR1 is SGHTA and CDR2 FQGNSA. CDR3 nucleotide sequence: TGTGCCAGCAGCTCGATCCTTCCAGAGGGACAGTCTGGCTACACCTTC. Protein sequence: CASSSILPEGQSGYTF.

The chain recombines TRBV6-1 with TRBJ1-1, with 8 bases lining up with TRBD1. The length of the CDR3 is 13 residues. Germline V gene data show CDR1 as MNHNS and CDR2 as SASEGT. The ends lost 6 bases at V and 8 bases at J; junction bases unmatched: 8. The DNA for the CDR3 is TGTGCCAGCAGGCGGACAGGGTCGGGGGAAGCTTTCTTT. Its translation is CASRRTGSGEAFF.